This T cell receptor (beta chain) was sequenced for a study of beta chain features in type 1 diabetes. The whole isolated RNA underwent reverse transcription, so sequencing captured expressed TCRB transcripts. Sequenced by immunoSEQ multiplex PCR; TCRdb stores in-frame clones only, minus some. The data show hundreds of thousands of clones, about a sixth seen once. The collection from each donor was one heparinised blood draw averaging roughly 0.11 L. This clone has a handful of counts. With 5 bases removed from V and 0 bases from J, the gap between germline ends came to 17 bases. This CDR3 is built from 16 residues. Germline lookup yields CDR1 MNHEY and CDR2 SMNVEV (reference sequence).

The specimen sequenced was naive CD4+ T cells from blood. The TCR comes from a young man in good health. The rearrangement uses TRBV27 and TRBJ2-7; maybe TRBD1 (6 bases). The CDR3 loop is CASSPPDRVNSYEQYF. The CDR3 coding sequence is TGTGCCAGCAGTCCCCCGGACAGAGTGAACTCCTACGAGCAGTACTTC.